What follows describes a single T cell receptor beta chain. This sample was included in a study of blood T cell repertoires in COVID-19. Study processing details: Counts of nucleated cells, estimated from reference gene primer amplification, were obtained. Sequenced by immunoSEQ multiplex PCR; TCRdb stores in-frame clones only, minus some. The DNA was the basis for D and trimming; V, J and clone size are from that table. The sample consists of approximately 150,000 clones, 84% of them appearing once. Per germline, CDR1 MDHEN and CDR2 SYDVKM. The CDR3 is 15 residues long. V gave up 4 bases and J gave up 5 bases; unmatched junction bases: 7.

The TCR comes from a human donor in a cohort sampled during active COVID-19. The rearrangement uses TRBV28 and TRBJ2-5; 10 bases line up with TRBD2. What was sequenced was peripheral blood. The CDR3 region is CASSSGTSAYETQYF. CDR3 DNA: TGTGCCAGCAGTTCTGGGACTAGCGCGTATGAGACCCAGTACTTC.